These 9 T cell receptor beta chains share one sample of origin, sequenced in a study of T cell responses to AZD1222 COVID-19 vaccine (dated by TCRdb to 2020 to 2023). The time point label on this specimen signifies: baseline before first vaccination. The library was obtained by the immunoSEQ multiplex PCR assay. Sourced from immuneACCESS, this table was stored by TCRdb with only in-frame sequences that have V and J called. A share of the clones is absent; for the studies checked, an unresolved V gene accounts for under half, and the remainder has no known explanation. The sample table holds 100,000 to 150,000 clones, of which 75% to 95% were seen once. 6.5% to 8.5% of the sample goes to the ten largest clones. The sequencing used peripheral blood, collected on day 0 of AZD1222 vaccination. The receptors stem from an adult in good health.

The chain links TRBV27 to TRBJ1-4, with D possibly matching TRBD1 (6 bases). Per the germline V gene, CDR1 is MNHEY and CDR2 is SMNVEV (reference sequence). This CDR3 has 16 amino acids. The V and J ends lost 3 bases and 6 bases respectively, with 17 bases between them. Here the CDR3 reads CASSFIRGAGYEKLFF. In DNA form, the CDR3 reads TGTGCCAGCAGTTTTATAAGGGGGGCTGGGTATGAAAAACTGTTTTTT.

CDR3 DNA: TGTGCCAGCTCCAACGGGGGGGGCGCAGATACGCAGTATTTT. Protein sequence: CASSNGGGADTQYF. J is TRBJ2-3 and V is TRBV28; the match to TRBD2 covers 8 bases. J lost 4 bases, V lost 8 bases, and 8 bases had no gene match. This CDR3 spans 14 amino acids. Germline-derived CDR1 and CDR2 are MDHEN and SYDVKM.

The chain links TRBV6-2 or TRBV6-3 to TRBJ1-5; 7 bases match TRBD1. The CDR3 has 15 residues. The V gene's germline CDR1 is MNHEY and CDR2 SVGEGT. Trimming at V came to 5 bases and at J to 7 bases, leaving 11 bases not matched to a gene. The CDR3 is CASSTPTGYRQPQHF. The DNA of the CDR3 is TGTGCCAGCAGTACCCCGACAGGGTACCGACAGCCCCAGCATTTT.

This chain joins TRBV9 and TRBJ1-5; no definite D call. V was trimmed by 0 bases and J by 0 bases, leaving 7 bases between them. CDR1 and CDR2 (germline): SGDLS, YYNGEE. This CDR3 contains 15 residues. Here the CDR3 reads CASSVGVNSNQPQHF. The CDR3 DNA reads TGTGCCAGCAGCGTAGGCGTCAATAGCAATCAGCCCCAGCATTTT. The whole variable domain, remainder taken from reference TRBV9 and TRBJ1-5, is DSGVTQTPKHLITATGQRVTLRCSPRSGDLSVYWYQQSLDQGLQFLIQYYNGEERAKGNILERFSAQQFPDLHSELNLSSLELGDSALYFCASSVGVNSNQPQHFGDGTRLSIL.

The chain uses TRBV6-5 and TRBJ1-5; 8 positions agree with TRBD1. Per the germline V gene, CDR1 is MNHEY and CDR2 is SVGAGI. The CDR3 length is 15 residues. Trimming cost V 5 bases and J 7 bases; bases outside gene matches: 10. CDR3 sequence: CASSPRQGKSQPQHF. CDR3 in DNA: TGTGCCAGCAGTCCCCGACAGGGGAAATCCCAGCCCCAGCATTTT.

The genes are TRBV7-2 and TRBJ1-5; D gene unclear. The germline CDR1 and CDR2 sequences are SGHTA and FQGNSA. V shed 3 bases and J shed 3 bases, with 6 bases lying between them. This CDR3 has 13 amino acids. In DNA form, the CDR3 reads TGTGCCAGCAGCTTCCGCCCCAATCAGCCCCAGCATTTT. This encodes CASSFRPNQPQHF.

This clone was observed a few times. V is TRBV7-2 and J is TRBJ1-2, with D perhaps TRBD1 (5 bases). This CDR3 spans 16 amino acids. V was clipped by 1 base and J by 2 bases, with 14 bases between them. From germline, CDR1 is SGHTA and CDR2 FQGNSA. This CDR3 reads CASSLGAVGGNYGYTF. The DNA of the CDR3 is TGTGCCAGCAGCTTAGGGGCGGTGGGGGGAAACTATGGCTACACCTTC.

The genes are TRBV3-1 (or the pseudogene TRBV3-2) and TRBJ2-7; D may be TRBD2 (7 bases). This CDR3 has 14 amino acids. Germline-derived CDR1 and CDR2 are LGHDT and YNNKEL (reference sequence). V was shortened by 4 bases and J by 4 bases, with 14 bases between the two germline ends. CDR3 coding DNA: TGTGCCAGCAGCCCTAGGGGGGGCGAATACGAGCAGTACTTC. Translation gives CASSPRGGEYEQYF.

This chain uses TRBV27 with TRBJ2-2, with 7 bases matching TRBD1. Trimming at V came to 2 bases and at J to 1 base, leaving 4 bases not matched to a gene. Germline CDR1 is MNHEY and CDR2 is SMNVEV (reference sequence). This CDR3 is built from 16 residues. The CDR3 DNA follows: TGTGCCAGCAGTTTAGAGGGACAGAAGAACACCGGGGAGCTGTTTTTT. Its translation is CASSLEGQKNTGELFF.